This TCR beta chain came from a study of cytomegalovirus exposure and HLA in healthy donors. Findings and limits, study-wide: In an earlier analysis, in fewer than 700 donors, most V segments appeared productive either ~87% or ~30% of the time. Fewer N-insertions than the roughly 600-donor mean were reportedly shown by an Asian-associated ancestry cluster in a later analysis. A missense DCLRE1C variant was associated with V- and J-gene trimming of TCR beta chains in a later analysis, and an independent cohort replicated the association.

Primers for the PCR totalled 60 Vbeta and 13 Jbeta. The data were produced by immunoSEQ multiplex PCR, yet TCRdb's version contains in-frame clones alone and is incomplete. Counted here are 130,000 to 150,000 clones, around 84% occurring once; the ten biggest clones make up about 2.5%. As concerns this clone: Its antigen is as yet unknown.

This receptor was obtained from a boy aged 2 to 10 in good health and CMV-seronegative. Sequencing was performed on PBMCs.

CDR3 in amino acids: CASSGRVNTGELFF. In DNA, the CDR3 is TGTGCCAGCAGTGGCAGGGTGAACACCGGGGAGCTGTTTTTT. This chain uses TRBV25-1 with TRBJ2-2, with D tentatively TRBD1 (5 bases). The CDR3 extends over 14 amino acids. Trimming cost V 4 bases and J 1 base, with 7 bases left between them. CDR1 MGHDK and CDR2 SYGVNS come from the germline V gene. The full variable domain, rest sourced from reference TRBV25-1 and TRBJ2-2, is EADIYQTPRYLVIGTGKKITLECSQTMGHDKMYWYQQDPGMELHLIHYSYGVNSTEKGDLSSESTVSRIRTEHFPLTLESARPSHTSQYLCASSGRVNTGELFFGEGSRLTVL.